Presented here are 9 T cell receptor beta chains from one specimen sequenced in a study of blood T cell repertoires in COVID-19. Clones were read by immunoSEQ multiplex PCR, and TCRdb kept only the in-frame ones, dropping some. The sample holds tens of thousands of clones, around 93% seen once. The specimen was peripheral blood. These receptors were obtained from a man in his forties or fifties with acute or convalescent COVID-19.

CDR3 nucleotides: TGTGCCTGGAGTCAGACAGGGGGCACTGAAGCTTTCTTT. It yields the protein CAWSQTGGTEAFF. The rearrangement links TRBV30 to TRBJ1-1; TRBD1 matches at 9 bases. The trim removed 2 bases at V and 4 bases at J, leaving 2 bases unmatched. The CDR3 runs 13 residues. Looked up from germline, CDR1 is GTSNPN and CDR2 is SVGIG (reference sequence).

The V gene is TRBV7-9, the J gene TRBJ2-5; D unresolved. V dropped 3 bases and J dropped 1 base, with 6 bases sitting between them. Germline CDR1 and CDR2: SEHNR and FQNEAQ (reference sequence). The CDR3 runs to 13 residues. Here the CDR3 reads CASSFNSQETQYF. The DNA of the CDR3 is TGTGCCAGCAGCTTTAACAGCCAAGAGACCCAGTACTTC.

CDR3 DNA: TGTGCCAGCAGCTTGGCCAAGGCGGGGGGCCTCACAGATACGCAGTATTTT. This gives the protein CASSLAKAGGLTDTQYF. This rearrangement joins TRBV5-4 to TRBJ2-3; 8 bases align to TRBD2. Losses at the gene ends were 0 bases for V and 2 bases for J; bases not matched to a gene: 8. This CDR3 spans 17 amino acids. Germline CDR1 is SGHNT and CDR2 is YYREEE (reference sequence). The full variable domain, rest sourced from reference TRBV5-4 and TRBJ2-3, is ETGVTQSPTHLIKTRGQQVTLRCSSQSGHNTVSWYQQALGQGPQFIFQYYREEENGRGNFPPRFSGLQFPNYSSELNVNALELDDSALYLCASSLAKAGGLTDTQYFGPGTRLTVL.

The chain recombines TRBV6-5 with TRBJ2-7; 7 bases are shared with TRBD1. Germline V CDR1 and CDR2: MNHEY, SVGAGI. J was trimmed by 2 bases and V by 4 bases; bases with no gene match: 8. This CDR3 has 15 amino acids. CDR3 sequence (DNA): TGTGCCAGCAGTTCATCGGACAGGTCTCCCTACGAGCAGTACTTC. Translation: CASSSSDRSPYEQYF.

This clone has only one observation. This chain links TRBV10-3 with TRBJ2-2; 7 bases agree with TRBD1. The CDR3 totals 15 residues. Germline CDR1 ENHRY, CDR2 SYGVKD. V lost 8 bases to trimming and J lost 4 bases; unmatched junction nucleotides: 10. The CDR3 here is CAIRTARTGTGELFF. In nucleotides, the CDR3 is TGTGCCATCCGAACAGCCCGGACAGGCACCGGGGAGCTGTTTTTT.

The CDR3 spells CSVVSWDRDVYEQYF. For the CDR3, the DNA is TGCAGCGTTGTATCGTGGGACAGGGACGTCTACGAGCAGTACTTC. The V gene is TRBV29-1, the J gene TRBJ2-7, with 9 bases matching TRBD1. V lost 4 bases and J lost 3; bases outside the gene matches: 10. CDR3 length: 15 amino acids. Germline assignment: CDR1 SQVTM and CDR2 ANQGSEA.

The rearrangement links TRBV19 to TRBJ2-2; D unclear. V lost 7 bases and J 7 bases, leaving 10 bases between the germline ends. This CDR3 spans 12 amino acids. Germline CDR1 LNHDA, CDR2 SQIVND (reference sequence). CDR3: CASNPRSGELFF. CDR3 nucleotide sequence: TGTGCCAGTAACCCGAGAAGCGGGGAGCTGTTTTTT.

V and J are TRBV3-1 (or the pseudogene TRBV3-2) and TRBJ1-2; D remains unclear. The CDR3 sequence is 13 residues long. The germline V gene encodes CDR1 LGHDT and CDR2 YNNKEL (reference sequence). The V end lost 0 bases, the J end lost 3 bases, and 5 bases lay between the germline ends. The CDR3, as DNA: TGTGCCAGCAGCCAAGAACCGGACTATGGCTACACCTTC. Translated, it gives CASSQEPDYGYTF.

V usage is TRBV2 and J usage is TRBJ1-2; TRBD1 aligns across 10 bases. Trimming removed 4 bases from V and 7 bases from J; junction bases left unmatched: 3. The CDR3 is made up of 13 amino acids. Looked up from germline, CDR1 is SNHLY and CDR2 is FYNNEI. The CDR3 bases are TGTGCCAGCAGTGCCGGGACAGGGGTTGGCTACACCTTC. Translated: CASSAGTGVGYTF.